The entry that follows covers one TCR beta chain sequence. The antigen it binds to is not known. No base qualities exist here, and no much larger clone lies one base off it. The entry originates in a study of beta chain features in type 1 diabetes (dated by TCRdb to the late 2010s). In the study overall: Patients and healthy donors did not differ in mean age, gender distribution, total cell number or subset yield. A total of around 110,000,000 sorted cells were examined across all samples, and RNA yield correlated strongly with the number of cells per subset. The study compared the TCRB repertoires of sorted circulating CD4+ T cell subsets in recently diagnosed type 1 diabetes patients with those in matched healthy donors. Regulatory and stem cell-like memory subsets were obtained from only 8 patients and roughly eight healthy donors, while naive and central memory subsets were obtained from all 28 donors. Results the study describes overall, beyond this receptor: Naive, central memory and regulatory TCRB repertoires appeared more similar among patients than among healthy donors. Type 1 diabetes patients showed a moderate but significant shortening of TCRB CDR3 length in all four CD4+ subsets. Shorter templates might have been favored by PCR, but patient and control samples were amplified and corrected together, so both groups would have been affected equally by any skew. Because cDNA was sequenced instead of genomic DNA, activated cells with high expression could be over-represented, although the groups did not differ in activation or CD3 levels. Only small numbers of individuals were included in the HLA sub-analyses, which left unresolved whether HLA type had any influence on TCRB rearrangement. At VDJ recombination sites, patients with type 1 diabetes made fewer insertions and deleted more nucleotides, a pattern implying thymic rearrangement abnormalities.

Each donor gave one peripheral blood draw, approximately 100 mL on average, collected into heparinised tubes. Using a panel that included CD45RO, CCR7, CD25, CD127, CD95 and CD27, naive, central memory, regulatory and stem cell-like memory CD4+ T cells were sorted on a BD FACSAria II. A purity above 95% was achieved for all sorted populations. PBMCs were isolated right away by Lymphoprep density gradient centrifugation and were stained directly, without culture. Samples were stained and sorted in pairs, with one healthy donor and one patient per experiment, so that batch effects were minimized. The High Capacity cDNA Reverse Transcription Kit was used to reverse transcribe all of the isolated RNA, meaning that expressed TCRB transcripts were what got sequenced. Deep immunoSEQ sequencing was performed on naive, central memory and regulatory T cell samples, with an average of roughly 4 million total reads per sample. Sorted cells were lysed in RLT buffer, and RNA was extracted using DNase-treated RNeasy Micro or Mini kits according to cell number. To prevent cross-contamination, each cell subset was processed individually, whereas patient and healthy donor samples were processed jointly. The immunoSEQ multiplex PCR was used to amplify TCRB sequences from cDNA, yielding 87-bp fragments that span the CDR3 region. Sequencing of the amplicons was done on the Illumina HiSeq platform. The authors' analysis ran thus. Synthetic template baselines were used to correct PCR bias computationally, reads within Hamming distance 2 were collapsed together, and singletons that could not be merged were discarded. Reads were aligned against IMGT so that V, D and J genes, CDR3 length and insertions or deletions at six rearrangement sites could be assigned. Within each subset, clonotype counts were normalized to the number of sorted cells before true diversity and Gini coefficients were calculated with the tcR R package. The overlap coefficient, calculated on TCRB nucleotide sequences, was used to quantify repertoire sharing. TCRdb took this table from immuneACCESS and kept in-frame rearrangements with V and J called. Such tables lack part of the clones; where checked against another copy, unresolved V genes explain under half of the gap, and the rest is unexplained. That table is the source of V, J and clone size, and D and trimming were worked out from the DNA. In this sample the table shows roughly 130,000 clones, over 15% of which occur a single time. 2.3% of the sample rests with the top ten.

This clonotype originated in a man aged 25 to 45 with type 1 diabetes. Sequenced material: central memory CD4+ T cells from blood.

The CDR3 region: CSVDTGTGFIYGYTF. The DNA sequence is TGCAGCGTTGATACAGGGACAGGGTTTATCTATGGCTACACCTTC. Rearrangement joined TRBV29-1 to TRBJ1-2; the central 9 bases match TRBD1. According to the germline V gene, CDR1 reads SQVTM and CDR2 reads ANQGSEA. Including cysteine and phenylalanine, the CDR3 has 15 amino acids. Just CDR3 DNA is preserved here, 45 bases in frame from base 1. Compared with germline, V lacks 3 bases and J lacks 4 bases; bases without a gene match: 9.